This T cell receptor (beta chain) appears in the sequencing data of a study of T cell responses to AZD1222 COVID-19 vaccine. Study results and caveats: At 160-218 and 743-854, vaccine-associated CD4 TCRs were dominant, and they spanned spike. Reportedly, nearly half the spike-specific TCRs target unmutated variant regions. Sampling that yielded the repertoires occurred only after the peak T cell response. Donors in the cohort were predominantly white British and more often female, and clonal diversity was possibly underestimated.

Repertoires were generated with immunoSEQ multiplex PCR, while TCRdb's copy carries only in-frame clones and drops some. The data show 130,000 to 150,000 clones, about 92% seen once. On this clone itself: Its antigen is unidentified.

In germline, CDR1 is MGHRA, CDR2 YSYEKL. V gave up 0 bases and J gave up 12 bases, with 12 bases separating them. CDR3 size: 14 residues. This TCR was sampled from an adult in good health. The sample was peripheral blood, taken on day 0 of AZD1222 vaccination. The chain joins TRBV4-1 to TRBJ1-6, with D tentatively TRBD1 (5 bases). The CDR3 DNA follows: TGCGCCAGCAGCCAAGAATCGGGGCCGGAACCCCTCCACTTT. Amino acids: CASSQESGPEPLHF.